Many counts were recorded for the clone carrying this T cell receptor beta chain. The antigen is not known. The CDR3 length is 14 residues. V lost 6 bases, J lost 4 bases, and 15 bases lay in between. This specimen comes from a study of T-cell reconstitution after alpha-beta-depleted transplantation in children. Study-wide points: Expanded graft clones numbering several hundred reportedly gave rise to alpha-beta T cells about two months after transplant. Fresh T-cell production supplied most of the T-cell counts and diversity seen one year after transplant.

Unique molecular identifiers featured in how the TCRbeta library was prepared. TCRdb reprocessed the PCR reads with MiXCR, giving one entry per CDR3 protein. The sample carries 240,000 or so distinct CDR3 sequences, roughly 8.2% recorded once. Sequencing used PBMCs, mostly from graft donor cells, obtained 180 days after TCRalphabeta/CD19-depleted stem cell transplant. This TCR derives from a male patient under 18 who had a stem cell transplant for acute lymphoblastic leukemia, so the T cells may come from the graft donor. The J gene is TRBJ1-2, the V gene TRBV12-3 or TRBV12-4, with D uncertain. CDR3 in DNA: TGTGCCAGCAGGGGGAACTATGGCAGCTATGGCTACACCTTC. Translation: CASRGNYGSYGYTF.